This T cell receptor beta chain was retrieved from a study of post-analysis software for immune sequencing data. Study at large: Courses of disease covered relapsing-remitting, secondary progressive and progressive-relapsing multiple sclerosis.

Whole-study results and caveats: Five TRBV segments were significantly more frequent in patients than in controls. TRBV5-6, TRBV5-1 and TRBV20-1 were among these segments. Normalized Chao1 diversity was significantly lower in multiple sclerosis patients than in controls.

The V gene end was trimmed by 6 bases and the J gene end by 5 bases; junction bases not matched to a gene: 8. The CDR3 sequence is 15 residues long. Prepared libraries of TCR beta cDNA carried unique molecular identifiers. TCRdb re-derived calls from the PCR reads in MiXCR, one entry per CDR3 protein. In the table there are 450,000 or so distinct CDR3 sequences, approximately 46% of which are singletons. In the case of this clonotype: The antigen remains unidentified.

The source of this sequence is a girl aged 10 to 17 with multiple sclerosis. Sequenced input: blood. The chain has TRBV12-3 or TRBV12-4 and TRBJ1-5, with TRBD1 matching 9 bases. CDR3 residues: CASSGGQGGYQPQHF. As DNA, the CDR3 is TGTGCCAGCAGCGGGGGACAGGGAGGTTATCAGCCCCAGCATTTT.